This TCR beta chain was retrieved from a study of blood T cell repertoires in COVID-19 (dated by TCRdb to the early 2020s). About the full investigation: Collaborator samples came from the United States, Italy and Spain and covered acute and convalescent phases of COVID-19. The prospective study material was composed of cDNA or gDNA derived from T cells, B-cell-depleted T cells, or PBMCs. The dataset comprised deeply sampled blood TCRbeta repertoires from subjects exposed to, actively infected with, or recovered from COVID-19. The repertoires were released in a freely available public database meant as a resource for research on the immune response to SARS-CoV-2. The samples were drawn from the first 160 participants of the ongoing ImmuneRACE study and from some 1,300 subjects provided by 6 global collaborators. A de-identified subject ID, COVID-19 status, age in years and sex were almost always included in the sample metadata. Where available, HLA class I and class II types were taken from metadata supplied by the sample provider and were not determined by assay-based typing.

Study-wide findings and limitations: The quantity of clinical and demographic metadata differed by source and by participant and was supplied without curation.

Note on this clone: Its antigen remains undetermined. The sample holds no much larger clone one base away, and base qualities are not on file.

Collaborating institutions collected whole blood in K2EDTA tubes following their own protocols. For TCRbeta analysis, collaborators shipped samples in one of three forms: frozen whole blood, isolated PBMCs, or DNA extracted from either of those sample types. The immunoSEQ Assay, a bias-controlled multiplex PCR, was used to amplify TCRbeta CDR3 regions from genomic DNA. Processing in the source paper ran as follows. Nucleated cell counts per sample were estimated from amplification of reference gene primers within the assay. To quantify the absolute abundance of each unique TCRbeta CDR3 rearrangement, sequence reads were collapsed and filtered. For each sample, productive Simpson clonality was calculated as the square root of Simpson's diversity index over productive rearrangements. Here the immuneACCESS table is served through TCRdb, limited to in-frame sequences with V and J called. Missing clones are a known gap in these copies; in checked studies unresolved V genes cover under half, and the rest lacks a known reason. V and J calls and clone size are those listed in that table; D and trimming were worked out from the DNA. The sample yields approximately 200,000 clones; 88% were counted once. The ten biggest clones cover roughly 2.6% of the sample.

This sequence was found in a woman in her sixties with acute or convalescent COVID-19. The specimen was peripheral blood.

The CDR3 protein sequence reads: CASSLGRGAGSPLHF. The base sequence is TGCGCCAGCAGCTTGGGGCGGGGGGCAGGTTCACCCCTCCACTTT. Recombination connected TRBV5-1 to TRBJ1-6; the D gene is possibly TRBD1, with 6 bases matching. At the junction V is shortened by 0 bases and J by 9 bases, with 13 bases in between. The CDR3 starts with the cysteine, ends with the phenylalanine, and has 15 residues. The only DNA kept is the CDR3, 45 bases in frame from the first base. The germline V gene yields SGHRS for CDR1 and YFSETQ for CDR2.